The 27 T cell receptor beta chains presented below share a single source sample, sequenced in a study of blood T cell repertoires in COVID-19. Sequencing was performed with immunoSEQ multiplex PCR; in TCRdb, only in-frame clones are kept and a portion is missing. The table includes over 85,000 clones, approximately 87% detected once. The sequenced material came from peripheral blood. The receptors were gathered from a human donor in a cohort sampled during active COVID-19.

V usage is TRBV28 and J usage is TRBJ1-4; TRBD1 agrees at 8 bases. The CDR3 consists of 15 residues. Losses at the gene ends were 5 bases for V and 7 bases for J; bases not matched to a gene: 9. Germline loops: CDR1 MDHEN, CDR2 SYDVKM. CDR3 sequence reads: CASSPGGQGGEKLFF. The DNA of the CDR3 is TGTGCCAGCAGTCCGGGCGGACAGGGTGGTGAAAAACTGTTTTTT.

This chain links TRBV14 with TRBJ2-3, with TRBD2 identical over 7 bases. CDR1 and CDR2 from the germline V gene are SGHDN and FVKESK. V trimming: 0 bases; J trimming: 6 bases; junction bases outside the gene matches: 9. CDR3 size: 16 residues. The CDR3 nucleotides read TGTGCCAGCAGCCAAGATAGACTGGGAGGGCTGGATACGCAGTATTTT. The encoded protein is CASSQDRLGGLDTQYF. Drawing the rest from reference TRBV14 and TRBJ2-3, the complete variable domain is EAGVTQFPSHSVIEKGQTVTLRCDPISGHDNLYWYRRVMGKEIKFLLHFVKESKQDESGMPNNRFLAERTGGTYSTLKVQPAELEDSGVYFCASSQDRLGGLDTQYFGPGTRLTVL.

This chain links TRBV18 with TRBJ2-3; TRBD1 matches 8 bases. Germline CDR1 is KGHSH and CDR2 is LQKENI. With 2 bases clipped from V and 6 bases from J, the junction kept 7 bases outside the gene matches. The CDR3 totals 15 residues. The CDR3 region is CASSPATGVVDTQYF. CDR3 DNA: TGTGCCAGCTCACCAGCGACAGGGGTAGTGGATACGCAGTATTTT.

The genes are TRBV6-6 and TRBJ1-1; perhaps TRBD1 as D (6 bases). The ends were cut back, 8 bases at V and 0 bases at J, with 10 bases in the middle. The germline gives CDR1 MNHNY, CDR2 SVGAGI (reference sequence). The CDR3 has 13 amino acids. In DNA, the CDR3 is TGTGCCAGCGAAAGGGGGTTGAACACTGAAGCTTTCTTT. Encoded protein: CASERGLNTEAFF.

This chain connects TRBV27 to TRBJ2-1, with D tentatively TRBD1 (5 bases). V lost 0 bases to trimming and J lost 4 bases, with 7 bases between them. The germline V gene has CDR1 MNHEY and CDR2 SMNVEV (reference sequence). The length of the CDR3 is 14 residues. CDR3 in DNA: TGTGCCAGCAGTTTATCGGGGCCTTACAATGAGCAGTTCTTC. Translating it yields CASSLSGPYNEQFF.

J is TRBJ1-5 and V is TRBV19, with D perhaps matching TRBD1 (5 bases). CDR1 is LNHDA and CDR2 is SQIVND in the germline V gene (reference sequence). V lost 3 bases, J lost 4 bases, and 13 bases lay in between. This CDR3 has 15 residues. Here the CDR3 reads CASSIFAGPNQPQHF. The DNA of the CDR3 is TGTGCCAGTAGTATCTTCGCGGGGCCTAATCAGCCCCAGCATTTT.

In this sample, this clone turned up a few times. The J gene is TRBJ2-7, the V gene TRBV7-9; D might be TRBD1 (5 bases). Trimming took 5 bases from V and 6 from J, leaving 8 bases between them. The length of the CDR3 is 11 residues. Per germline, CDR1 SEHNR and CDR2 FQNEAQ (reference sequence). The CDR3 nucleotides read TGTGCCAGCAGCGGGGCAAGCGAGCAGTACTTC. It specifies CASSGASEQYF.

This chain links TRBV6-1 with TRBJ1-1; D may be TRBD1 (5 bases). The CDR3 has 13 residues. V lost 2 bases and J lost 10, with 14 bases in between. Germline V gene lookup returns CDR1 MNHNS and CDR2 SASEGT. CDR3 residues: CASSEQDTTGAFF. The CDR3 DNA follows: TGTGCCAGCAGTGAACAGGACACTACAGGAGCTTTCTTT.

The chain couples TRBV5-6 to TRBJ2-1; a weak D match, TRBD2 (5 bases). Trimming left V 0 bases short and J 7 bases short, with 11 bases between. From germline, CDR1 is SGHDT and CDR2 YYEEEE. The CDR3 spans 14 residues. CDR3 sequence: CASSLGTSYNEQFF. CDR3 coding DNA: TGTGCCAGCAGCTTGGGTACTAGTTATAATGAGCAGTTCTTC.

The rearrangement links TRBV19 to TRBJ2-7, with TRBD1 identical over 9 bases. This CDR3 has 15 amino acids. V lost 5 bases, J lost 4 bases, and 9 bases stayed unmatched. CDR1 is LNHDA, CDR2 SQIVND, per germline (reference sequence). Here the CDR3 reads CASSVSGTGQYEQYF. In DNA, the CDR3 is TGTGCCAGTAGTGTCAGCGGGACAGGGCAGTACGAGCAGTACTTC.

The chain couples TRBV29-1 to TRBJ2-5; TRBD2 matches 11 bases. Germline V lookup: CDR1 SQVTM, CDR2 ANQGSEA. The CDR3 contains 16 residues. The J segment lost 1 base and the V segment lost 6 bases, leaving 10 bases of the junction unmatched. The CDR3 region is CSVGGASGRSQETQYF. The CDR3 region has the DNA TGCAGCGTGGGGGGCGCTAGCGGGAGGAGCCAAGAGACCCAGTACTTC.

The chain couples TRBV11-2 to TRBJ2-1; TRBD2 is a possible D gene (6 bases). The V gene's germline CDR1 is SGHAT and CDR2 FQNNGV. V lost 0 bases, J lost 0 bases, and 6 bases lay in between. The CDR3 is made up of 15 amino acids. The chain's CDR3 is CASSLEAGSYNEQFF. CDR3 nucleotides: TGTGCCAGCAGCTTAGAAGCGGGCTCCTACAATGAGCAGTTCTTC.

The chain couples TRBV5-1 to TRBJ2-1, with 8 bases fitting TRBD2. Germline V gives CDR1 SGHRS, CDR2 YFSETQ. There are 15 residues in the CDR3. Germline trimming cut 4 bases from V and 4 bases from J; bases unmatched to any gene: 7. CDR3 region: CASSLSGDLYNEQFF. CDR3 sequence (DNA): TGCGCCAGCAGCCTTAGCGGGGATCTTTACAATGAGCAGTTCTTC.

This chain links TRBV7-2 with TRBJ1-1; 12 nucleotides match TRBD1. The CDR3 runs 16 residues. Germline V gives CDR1 SGHTA, CDR2 FQGNSA. J was trimmed by 4 bases and V by 5 bases; bases with no gene match: 8. CDR3 sequence (DNA): TGTGCCAGCAGCCCCCCGGGACAGGGGGCATTCACTGAAGCTTTCTTT. As protein: CASSPPGQGAFTEAFF. The whole variable domain, remainder taken from reference TRBV7-2 and TRBJ1-1, is GAGVSQSPSNKVTEKGKDVELRCDPISGHTALYWYRQSLGQGLEFLIYFQGNSAPDKSGLPSDRFSAERTGGSVSTLTIQRTQQEDSAVYLCASSPPGQGAFTEAFFGQGTRLTVV.

This clone showed up just a few times. This chain uses TRBV7-2 with TRBJ1-6, with unresolved D. V lost 1 base and J 7 bases, leaving 11 bases between the germline ends. CDR1 and CDR2 from the germline V gene are SGHTA and FQGNSA. This CDR3 region has 15 residues. CDR3 region: CASSLDSNGNSPLHF. In nucleotides, the CDR3 is TGTGCCAGCAGCTTAGACTCCAACGGGAATTCACCCCTCCACTTT.

The chain uses TRBV19 and TRBJ1-1; D uncertain. V was pared by 8 bases and J by 0 bases, with 10 bases between. This CDR3 has 13 residues. Germline V gene lookup returns CDR1 LNHDA and CDR2 SQIVND (reference sequence). In nucleotides, the CDR3 is TGTGCCAGTGTAGGAGCCATGAACACTGAAGCTTTCTTT. Its translation: CASVGAMNTEAFF. The complete variable domain, with remaining parts taken from reference TRBV19 and TRBJ1-1, reads DGGITQSPKYLFRKEGQNVTLSCEQNLNHDAMYWYRQDPGQGLRLIYYSQIVNDFQKGDIAEGYSVSREKKESFPLTVTSAQKNPTAFYLCASVGAMNTEAFFGQGTRLTVV.

The chain has TRBV5-1 and TRBJ2-5; D remains ambiguous. CDR3 length equals 13 residues. Germline lookup yields CDR1 SGHRS and CDR2 YFSETQ. Trimming shortened V by 5 bases and J by 5 bases, and 13 bases separated the two germline ends. The CDR3 loop is CASSPIEAETQYF. The CDR3 DNA follows: TGCGCCAGCAGTCCCATCGAAGCGGAGACCCAGTACTTC. Full variable domain (remainder filled in from reference TRBV5-1 and TRBJ2-5): KAGVTQTPRYLIKTRGQQVTLSCSPISGHRSVSWYQQTPGQGLQFLFEYFSETQRNKGNFPGRFSGRQFSNSRSEMNVSTLELGDSALYLCASSPIEAETQYFGPGTRLLVL.

The genes are TRBV7-2 and TRBJ1-2; D not certain. Germline lookup yields CDR1 SGHTA and CDR2 FQGNSA. The CDR3 loop spans 16 amino acids. The V gene lost 5 bases and the J gene lost 3 bases, with 19 bases spanning the gap. As DNA, the CDR3 is TGTGCCAGCAGCCCAGTCCCACAGAGCTCTTACTATGGCTACACCTTC. Translating it yields CASSPVPQSSYYGYTF. The full variable domain, completed using reference TRBV7-2 and TRBJ1-2, is GAGVSQSPSNKVTEKGKDVELRCDPISGHTALYWYRQSLGQGLEFLIYFQGNSAPDKSGLPSDRFSAERTGGSVSTLTIQRTQQEDSAVYLCASSPVPQSSYYGYTFGSGTRLTVV.

The sample holds one count of this clone. This rearrangement joins TRBV5-5 to TRBJ1-2; D possibly corresponds to TRBD1 (5 bases). Deletions cut 1 base from V and 4 bases from J, with 14 bases between. The CDR3 runs 15 residues. Looked up from germline, CDR1 is SGHKS and CDR2 is YYEKEE (reference sequence). This chain's CDR3 is CASSLSTGISYGYTF. Written as DNA, the CDR3 is TGTGCCAGCAGCTTGTCAACAGGCATTTCCTATGGCTACACCTTC.

The CDR3 sequence: CATSRLAGGWTQYF. As DNA, the CDR3 is TGTGCCACCAGCAGGTTAGCGGGAGGGTGGACCCAGTACTTC. The rearrangement joins TRBV15 to TRBJ2-5, with TRBD2 identical over 11 bases. Per the germline V gene, CDR1 is LNHNV and CDR2 is YYDKDF (reference sequence). V dropped 3 bases and J dropped 7; count of bases not matched to a gene: 4. The CDR3 is 14 residues long.

The rearrangement links TRBV6-5 to TRBJ1-5; TRBD1 matches at 8 bases. There are 14 residues in the CDR3. J was trimmed by 6 bases and V by 3 bases; bases with no gene match: 4. Germline V lookup: CDR1 MNHEY, CDR2 SVGAGI. The CDR3 DNA is TGTGCCAGCAGTTATGGACAGGGTAGTCAGCCCCAGCATTTT. Translating it yields CASSYGQGSQPQHF.

This chain joins TRBV7-9 and TRBJ2-7; 7 bases line up with TRBD2. From germline, CDR1 is SEHNR and CDR2 FQNEAQ (reference sequence). The CDR3 is 13 amino acids. Germline trimming cut 6 bases from V and 3 bases from J; bases unmatched to any gene: 5. The CDR3 sequence is CASSNGGNYEQYF. The CDR3 coding sequence is TGTGCCAGCAGTAACGGGGGGAACTACGAGCAGTACTTC.

The chain has TRBV6-2 or TRBV6-3 and TRBJ2-7, with 7 bases matching TRBD2. Germline V lookup: CDR1 MNHEY, CDR2 SVGEGT. This CDR3 has 14 residues. The junction had 4 bases not matched to a gene; V was cut back by 0 bases and J by 5 bases. CDR3 DNA: TGTGCCAGCAGTTACTCGCCGACTAGCCACGAGCAGTACTTC. Its translation: CASSYSPTSHEQYF.

CDR3 region: CASGSGGQGYTF. In DNA, the CDR3 is TGTGCCAGCGGGAGCGGAGGGCAGGGCTACACCTTC. J is TRBJ1-2 and V is TRBV6-5; no reliable D call. The CDR3 extends over 12 amino acids. V shed 8 bases and J shed 8 bases, with 15 bases lying between them. Germline V CDR1 and CDR2: MNHEY, SVGAGI.

J is TRBJ2-7 and V is TRBV6-2 or TRBV6-3, with TRBD2 matching 8 bases. V dropped 6 bases and J dropped 7; count of bases not matched to a gene: 5. From germline, CDR1 is MNHEY and CDR2 SVGEGT. The CDR3 is 12 amino acids. The CDR3 DNA is TGTGCCAGCAGCCTAACGGGGGGGGAGCAGTACTTC. Encoded protein: CASSLTGGEQYF.

The rearrangement joins TRBV9 to TRBJ2-7, with D perhaps TRBD2 (6 bases). The CDR3 runs to 15 residues. Trimming took off 0 bases at V and 4 bases at J, with 14 bases between the two ends. Germline V gene sequence: CDR1 SGDLS, CDR2 YYNGEE. The CDR3 loop reads CASSVGGDPDYEQYF. For the CDR3, the DNA is TGTGCCAGCAGCGTAGGGGGGGACCCCGATTACGAGCAGTACTTC.

The chain employs TRBV10-3 and TRBJ1-5, with 9 bases that match TRBD1. The CDR3 is 14 residues long. V lost 4 bases and J lost 11; bases outside the gene matches: 9. Germline CDR1 reads ENHRY; CDR2 reads SYGVKD. The CDR3 bases are TGTGCCATCAGTGGAGGGACAGGGAAGGAGTCCCAGCATTTT. This gives the protein CAISGGTGKESQHF.